This record concerns one T cell receptor (beta chain) sequence. Its target is unknown. The TCR beta CDR3 regions underwent amplification from RNA transcripts. Investigators did first-round RT-PCR with HTBI primers, then second-round multiplex PCR. TCRdb reanalysed the multiplex PCR reads using MiXCR and keeps one entry per CDR3 protein. The sample consists of 350,000 to 450,000 distinct CDR3 sequences, around a fifth of them appearing once. The record originates from a study of Graves' ophthalmopathy and Graves' hyperthyroidism. Across the whole study: Samples of peripheral blood were obtained at initial diagnosis, prior to treatment of any kind.

Study observations and caveats: The majority of expanded thyroid clonotypes above 0.001 frequency also occurred in blood.

Newly diagnosed, the hyperthyroidism patients had under 2 months' duration and were aged 18 to 65. Diagnostic conclusions were grounded in clinical symptoms, serum thyroxine, TRAb, thyroid ultrasound and orbital computed tomography. The sequencing input was peripheral blood. This sequence was found in a woman aged 18-29 years with stable Graves' hyperthyroidism.

CDR3 DNA sequence: TGTGCCAGCAGTACGGTAGGTGGAACTGAAGCTTTCTTT. Translation: CASSTVGGTEAFF. V is TRBV12-3 or TRBV12-4 and J is TRBJ1-1; D unresolved. The V end lost 5 bases, the J end lost 5 bases, and 12 bases lay between the germline ends. The CDR3 contains 13 residues.